This TCR beta chain was obtained from a study of human T cells and chemical hapten exposure (dated by TCRdb to the early 2020s). Regarding the complete study: For sensitization, 2% DPC in acetone was applied to a roughly 2 cm by roughly 2 cm area of upper inner arm skin. Weekly therapeutic DPC doses were additionally applied to the scalp of patients throughout the approximately 24-week study period. Patch tests used Finn chambers with 0.01% DPC on the upper back, scored after 6 days by International Contact Dermatitis Research Group standards. The mostly female patient cohort included alopecia areata with under or over 50% scalp involvement, alopecia totalis and alopecia universalis. Libraries were pooled for sequencing, and variation in per-sample TCR yields was attributed mainly to small differences in library volumes within the pool. This study followed changes in the peripheral blood TCR repertoire in vivo during primary and secondary sensitization of alopecia patients to the hapten diphenylcyclopropenone (DPC). Blood was sampled from patients pre-sensitization (week 0) and at 2, 6 and about 24 weeks after DPC sensitization. Blood for TCR sequencing was provided by twenty-nine alopecia patients at one to four time points (pre-sensitization, 2, 6 and 24 weeks).

Libraries were constructed by RACE. Sequencing took place on a NextSeq 500. Library preparation attached unique molecular identifiers to individual cDNA molecules for quantitative, reproducible TCR counting. For every blood RNA sample, sequencing covered both the TCR alpha and TCR beta chains. Regarding the original processing steps: A median of about 87,000 TCRs per sample was observed, with a range of 23,224 to 690,600. V, J and CDR3 annotation of the TCR reads was carried out using the Decombinator software suite. Every sample was subsampled to the same number of TCRs (28,000) for the PS versus PT1 abundance plots. TCRs were defined as expanded if absent before sensitization and observed at least eight times at the 2-week time point. The public sequencing data were trimmed at Q25 with fastp and processed into clonotypes with MiXCR by TCRdb, which kept only in-frame beta chains. Each entry is one CDR3 protein sequence, shown with its most common DNA and genes. These V and J calls rely on TCRdb rather than the paper's analysis. In all, the sample holds 100,000 to 120,000 distinct CDR3 sequences, and less than 40% of those were seen once. The ten largest clonotypes hold 2.5% to 3.5% of the sample.

CDR1 and CDR2, looked up from the germline V gene (reference sequence), are SEHNR and FQNEAQ. The junction carries 11 bases between V and J, which are trimmed by 4 bases and 0 bases respectively. From the cysteine up to the phenylalanine, the CDR3 has a length of 15 residues. Just CDR3 DNA is preserved here, 45 bases in frame from base 1. Remarks on this clonotype: The antigen it binds to is not known. Base-call qualities are not available, and no considerably larger clone is one nucleotide away.

Broad study findings and their caveats: No change with DPC sensitization was found in the number of TCRs above 1 in 1000 frequency, and no evidence of global repertoire structure alterations was found. Compared with pre-sensitization or healthy control sets, expanded TCRs formed significantly more large CDR3 similarity clusters, which is consistent with antigen-driven responses. A positive correlation was found between the number of PT1 expanded TCRs and patch test score, with significance reached at thresholds 8, 16 and 32 but not 4. All patients had alopecia, a presumed autoimmune disease, so their immune response might differ from that of healthy individuals. After repeated subsampling, the strength of the expansion versus patch-test correlation and the threshold at which it became significant changed.

In light of the paper, this sample's time point label describes: patch test 3, about 24 weeks after DPC sensitization. Sample treatment or condition, as interpreted from the label and publication: therapeutic diphenylcyclopropenone sensitization with weekly scalp DPC. Blood at each patch-test visit was drawn before the patch test was applied. Patients were considered eligible if aged 18 to 70, diagnosed with alopecia and deemed suitable for DPC therapy, and patients were excluded if pregnant. Total RNA was isolated from unfractionated whole blood collected in Tempus Blood RNA tubes. The sequence links TRBV7-9 to TRBJ2-3; the D segment cannot be called with confidence. The receptor was isolated from a man between 40 and 49 years old with alopecia areata. Some clones in this sample may be carry-over from other donors' samples. Sequenced material: whole blood, taken in connection with sensitization to the hapten diphenylcyclopropenone (DPC). DNA sequence: TGTGCCAGCAGCTCACCCTCTTCTAGCACAGATACGCAGTATTTT. Its protein is CASSSPSSSTDTQYF.